This T cell receptor (beta chain) originates from a study of cytomegalovirus exposure and HLA in healthy donors. Study-wide background: The roughly 670 first-cohort repertoires shared a platform with the approximately 120 validation repertoires, as reported in a later analysis. General study findings and limits: Subsequent analysis revealed that first-cohort TCR clusters tended to co-occur in the 95 to 150 validation repertoires. In vitro work confirmed that three CMV-associated chains recognize CMV antigens. The study labeled approximately 150 TCR beta chains cytomegalovirus-associated.

Sequencing was performed with immunoSEQ multiplex PCR; in TCRdb, only in-frame clones are kept and a portion is missing. The sample holds about 120,000 clones; roughly nine tenths are singletons and the top ten take approximately 1%. As to this clone: Its antigen is still unknown.

V lost 8 bases to trimming and J lost 6 bases; unmatched junction nucleotides: 9. The CDR3 contains 15 residues. CDR1 is SNHLY and CDR2 is FYNNEI in the germline V gene. Sample: PBMCs. The chain is built from TRBV2 and TRBJ1-4, with 10 bases aligning to TRBD1. This clonotype was sampled from a young woman in good health and CMV-seronegative. CDR3: CASRYPGTGDEKLFF. CDR3 coding DNA: TGTGCCAGCCGCTACCCCGGGACAGGGGATGAAAAACTGTTTTTT.